The TCR beta chain under discussion was sequenced for a study of shared clonotypes between healthy human individuals. Points from the study as a whole: Relative to their counterparts shared across all four donors, non-shared clonotypes exhibited diminished generation probabilities.

With respect to this clone: The antigen remains unidentified.

The study drew its donors from healthy HIV-negative adults without recent acute infections or vaccinations. Together with CD45RO+ cells, CCR7-negative CD45RA+ TemRA cells were included in CD8 memory. An even split of each subset's genomic DNA across several immunoSEQ plates was performed. Libraries were prepared by immunoSEQ multiplex PCR; TCRdb keeps only in-frame clonotypes and omits some of them. The table records 300,000 to 400,000 clones, around 87% of them present only once. The germline V gene has CDR1 MDHEN and CDR2 SYDVKM. The CDR3 is made up of 16 amino acids. V shed 1 base and J 5 bases; nucleotides not matched to a gene: 5.

The sample was memory CD8+ T cells sorted from blood. Subset given: CD45RO+ cells pooled with CCR7-negative TemRA cells. This clonotype originated in a man aged 18 to 30 in good health. The V call is TRBV28, the J call TRBJ1-1; 12 nucleotides line up with TRBD1. This CDR3 is CASSLYGTGGWTEAFF. CDR3 sequence (DNA): TGTGCCAGCAGTTTATATGGGACAGGGGGCTGGACTGAAGCTTTCTTT. Full variable domain (missing parts from reference TRBV28 and TRBJ1-1): DVKVTQSSRYLVKRTGEKVFLECVQDMDHENMFWYRQDPGLGLRLIYFSYDVKMKEKGDIPEGYSVSREKKERFSLILESASTNQTSMYLCASSLYGTGGWTEAFFGQGTRLTVV.